This TCR beta chain stems from a study of shared clonotypes between healthy human individuals. V was pared by 6 bases and J by 10 bases, with 8 bases of the junction left unmatched. Per germline, CDR1 MNHEY and CDR2 SVGAGI. CDR3 length: 14 amino acids. Clones were read by immunoSEQ multiplex PCR, and TCRdb kept only the in-frame ones, dropping some. The sample includes 1.6 million or so clones, approximately 98.5% of them seen just once. This chain uses TRBV6-5 with TRBJ2-1, with 11 bases that match TRBD1. Sequenced sample: naive CD4+ T cells sorted from blood. Documented subset: CD45RA+ positively selected. The origin of this receptor is a man aged 25-40 years in good health. CDR3 protein: CASSRDRGTREQFF. CDR3 in DNA: TGTGCCAGCAGCAGGGACAGGGGGACCAGGGAGCAGTTCTTC.